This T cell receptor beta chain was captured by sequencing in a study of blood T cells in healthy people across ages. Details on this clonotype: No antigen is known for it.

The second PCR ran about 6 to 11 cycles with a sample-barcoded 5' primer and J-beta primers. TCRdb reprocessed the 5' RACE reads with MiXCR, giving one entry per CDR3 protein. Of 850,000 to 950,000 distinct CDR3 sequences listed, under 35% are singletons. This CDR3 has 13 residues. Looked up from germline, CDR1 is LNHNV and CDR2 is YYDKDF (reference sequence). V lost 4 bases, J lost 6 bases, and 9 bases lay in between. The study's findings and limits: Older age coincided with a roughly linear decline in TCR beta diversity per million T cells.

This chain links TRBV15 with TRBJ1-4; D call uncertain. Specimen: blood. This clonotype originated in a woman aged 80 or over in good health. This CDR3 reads CATSNRRDEKLFF. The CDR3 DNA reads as TGTGCCACCAGCAACCGACGAGATGAAAAACTGTTTTTT.